The rows below give T cell receptor beta chains drawn from one sample of a study of beta chain features in type 1 diabetes. The table came from immunoSEQ multiplex PCR; TCRdb's copy has only in-frame clones and leaves some out. The repertoire holds 200,000 to 250,000 clones, with roughly 11% as singletons. Specimen: central memory CD4+ T cells from blood. Receptors were obtained from a man between 18 and 35 years old in good health. The CDR3 runs from the conserved cysteine through the conserved F or W. A D gene is named only where the DNA matches it firmly. Clone size appears in some rows only: once, few, many, or a class for an expanded clone.

size: few; J: TRBJ2-5; V: TRBV11-3; D: TRBD2; CDR3: CASSLASGRSETQYF; DNA: TGTGCCAGCAGCTTAGCTAGCGGGAGATCGGAGACCCAGTACTTC
size: few; J: TRBJ1-5; V: TRBV14; D: TRBD1; CDR3: CAPSGTGSKSNQPQHF; DNA: TGTGCCCCATCGGGGACAGGTAGTAAGAGCAATCAGCCCCAGCATTTT
size: many; J: TRBJ2-1; V: TRBV19; D: TRBD2; CDR3: CASSSSRTSSYNEQFF; DNA: TGTGCCAGTAGTTCCTCAAGGACTAGCTCGTACAATGAGCAGTTCTTC
size: many; J: TRBJ1-1; V: TRBV30; D: .; CDR3: CAWAVRGVEVEAFF; DNA: TGTGCCTGGGCCGTACGGGGCGTCGAAGTTGAAGCTTTCTTT
size: .; J: TRBJ2-3; V: TRBV9; D: .; CDR3: CASSDRTSTDTQYF; DNA: TGTGCCAGCAGCGATCGGACCTCCACAGATACGCAGTATTTT
size: few; J: TRBJ2-4; V: TRBV30; D: TRBD1; CDR3: CAWDTGQGDIQYF; DNA: TGTGCCTGGGACACGGGTCAGGGGGACATTCAGTACTTC
size: .; J: TRBJ2-7; V: TRBV28; D: TRBD1; CDR3: CASSLPGQGYEQYF; DNA: TGTGCCAGCAGTTTACCGGGACAGGGTTACGAGCAGTACTTC
size: .; J: TRBJ2-7; V: TRBV30; D: TRBD1; CDR3: CAWSGTGQSYEQYF; DNA: TGTGCCTGGAGTGGGACAGGGCAATCCTACGAGCAGTACTTC
size: .; J: TRBJ2-2; V: TRBV7-2; D: TRBD2; CDR3: CASSLSLAGNTGELFF; DNA: TGTGCCAGCAGCTTAAGTCTAGCGGGAAACACCGGGGAGCTGTTTTTT
size: few; J: TRBJ1-1; V: TRBV18; D: .; CDR3: CSSSLTDSNTEAFF; DNA: TGTTCCAGCTCACTAACGGACAGTAACACTGAAGCTTTCTTT
size: few; J: TRBJ2-7; V: TRBV29-1; D: .; CDR3: CSVGTDYEQYF; DNA: TGCAGCGTGGGAACGGACTACGAGCAGTACTTC
size: .; J: TRBJ2-1; V: TRBV6-6; D: .; CDR3: CASTRDSYNEQFF; DNA: TGTGCCAGCACCCGGGATTCCTACAATGAGCAGTTCTTC
size: .; J: TRBJ2-1; V: TRBV19; D: TRBD2; CDR3: CASSRHRTSGRDNEQFF; DNA: TGTGCCAGTAGTAGACACCGGACTAGCGGGAGGGATAATGAGCAGTTCTTC
size: many; J: TRBJ2-3; V: TRBV18; D: .; CDR3: CASSPSPSTDTQYF; DNA: TGTGCCAGCTCACCATCGCCTAGCACAGATACGCAGTATTTT
size: .; J: TRBJ2-2; V: TRBV4-2; D: .; CDR3: CASSQERGTGELFF; DNA: TGTGCCAGCAGCCAAGAGCGCGGGACCGGGGAGCTGTTTTTT
size: few; J: TRBJ2-3; V: TRBV28; D: .; CDR3: CASRDWGTDTQYF; DNA: TGTGCCAGCCGGGACTGGGGCACAGATACGCAGTATTTT
size: .; J: TRBJ2-5; V: TRBV4-2; D: .; CDR3: CASSQGRLQETQYF; DNA: TGTGCCAGCAGCCAGGGCAGACTCCAAGAGACCCAGTACTTC
size: .; J: TRBJ1-2; V: TRBV7-8; D: .; CDR3: CASSLGTVNYGYTF; DNA: TGTGCCAGCAGCTTAGGGACAGTTAACTATGGCTACACCTTC
size: few; J: TRBJ2-3; V: TRBV15; D: .; CDR3: CATSRVSGGTDTQYF; DNA: TGTGCCACCAGCAGAGTTAGCGGAGGCACAGATACGCAGTATTTT
size: many; J: TRBJ2-2; V: TRBV29-1; D: TRBD2; CDR3: CSVAGGNTGELFF; DNA: TGCAGCGTTGCGGGGGGAAACACCGGGGAGCTGTTTTTT
size: .; J: TRBJ2-3; V: TRBV7-2; D: .; CDR3: CASTRTDTQYF; DNA: TGTGCCAGCACCCGCACAGATACGCAGTATTTT
size: .; J: TRBJ2-6; V: TRBV7-4; D: .; CDR3: CASSCAYSSQSRANVLTF; DNA: TGTGCCAGCAGCTGCGCGTATAGCTCACAAAGTCGGGCCAACGTCCTGACTTTC
size: .; J: TRBJ2-7; V: TRBV6-6; D: TRBD2; CDR3: CASSYGLADSYEQYF; DNA: TGTGCCAGCAGTTACGGACTAGCGGATTCCTACGAGCAGTACTTC
size: .; J: TRBJ2-1; V: TRBV5-4; D: TRBD2; CDR3: CAALKREGRLDNEQFF; DNA: TGTGCCGCACTTAAGCGGGAGGGCCGCTTAGACAATGAGCAGTTCTTC
size: .; J: TRBJ2-1; V: TRBV7-2; D: .; CDR3: CASSLFLAADEQFF; DNA: TGTGCCAGCAGCTTATTTCTAGCCGCGGATGAGCAGTTCTTC
size: .; J: TRBJ2-1; V: TRBV6-6; D: TRBD2; CDR3: CASSYSGGSGYNEQFF; DNA: TGTGCCAGCAGTTACTCAGGCGGGAGTGGCTACAATGAGCAGTTCTTC
size: few; J: TRBJ1-4; V: TRBV5-1; D: TRBD1; CDR3: CASSPGQGAEKLFF; DNA: TGCGCCAGCAGCCCGGGACAGGGTGCGGAAAAACTGTTTTTT
size: .; J: TRBJ1-2; V: TRBV6-8; D: .; CDR3: CASSGGDRNYGYTF; DNA: TGTGCCAGCAGTGGGGGCGACAGGAACTATGGCTACACCTTC
size: few; J: TRBJ2-7; V: TRBV21-1; D: .; CDR3: CASPATSGRGNSGTYEQYF; DNA: TGTGCCAGCCCCGCGACTAGCGGGAGGGGGAATAGCGGGACCTACGAGCAGTACTTC
size: few; J: TRBJ2-1; V: TRBV11-2; D: .; CDR3: CASSPRGAYNEQFF; DNA: TGTGCCAGCAGCCCAAGAGGGGCCTACAATGAGCAGTTCTTC
size: .; J: TRBJ1-1; V: TRBV5-6; D: .; CDR3: CASSRGENTEAFF; DNA: TGTGCCAGCTCCCGGGGGGAGAACACTGAAGCTTTCTTT
size: .; J: TRBJ1-1; V: TRBV2; D: .; CDR3: CASSVWGNTEAFF; DNA: TGTGCCAGCAGCGTCTGGGGGAACACTGAAGCTTTCTTT
size: .; J: TRBJ2-4; V: TRBV5-1; D: TRBD2; CDR3: CASSLVLAGGPQNIQYF; DNA: TGCGCCAGCAGCTTGGTATTGGCGGGAGGGCCTCAAAACATTCAGTACTTC
size: .; J: TRBJ2-3; V: TRBV7-8; D: .; CDR3: CASSLEGRGDTQYF; DNA: TGTGCCAGCAGCTTAGAGGGGCGAGGAGATACGCAGTATTTT
size: few; J: TRBJ1-3; V: TRBV7-7; D: .; CDR3: CASSPQTGNTIYF; DNA: TGTGCTAGCAGTCCTCAGACCGGGAACACCATATATTTT
size: many; J: TRBJ2-4; V: TRBV15; D: .; CDR3: CATRISEYF; DNA: TGTGCCACCAGGATTTCCGAGTACTTC
size: .; J: TRBJ1-1; V: TRBV9; D: TRBD1; CDR3: CASSARGDTEAFF; DNA: TGTGCCAGCAGCGCCAGGGGGGATACTGAAGCTTTCTTT
size: .; J: TRBJ2-7; V: TRBV11-3; D: .; CDR3: CASSYRTDSEQYF; DNA: TGTGCCAGCAGCTATCGGACGGATAGCGAGCAGTACTTC
size: few; J: TRBJ2-7; V: TRBV28; D: .; CDR3: CASRIPVGPQYF; DNA: TGTGCCAGCAGGATTCCGGTGGGGCCACAGTACTTC
size: few; J: TRBJ2-5; V: TRBV6-5; D: TRBD2; CDR3: CASSYPGLAGEETQYF; DNA: TGTGCCAGCAGTTACCCGGGACTAGCGGGAGAAGAGACCCAGTACTTC
size: .; J: TRBJ2-1; V: TRBV10-3; D: .; CDR3: CAIRTQGGEQFF; DNA: TGTGCCATCAGGACCCAGGGAGGTGAGCAGTTCTTC
size: many; J: TRBJ1-2; V: TRBV29-1; D: .; CDR3: CSVMTGGYGYTF; DNA: TGCAGCGTAATGACAGGAGGCTATGGCTACACCTTC
size: .; J: TRBJ2-7; V: TRBV4-3; D: TRBD1; CDR3: CASRGTGGREQYF; DNA: TGCGCCAGCAGGGGGACAGGGGGCCGCGAGCAGTACTTC
size: .; J: TRBJ2-7; V: TRBV4-1; D: TRBD2; CDR3: CASSQGGLARYEQYF; DNA: TGCGCCAGCAGCCAAGGGGGACTAGCTAGGTACGAGCAGTACTTC
size: few; J: TRBJ2-3; V: TRBV2; D: .; CDR3: CATPQGEGSTDTQYF; DNA: TGTGCCACACCTCAGGGGGAGGGAAGCACAGATACGCAGTATTTT
size: few; J: TRBJ1-2; V: TRBV30; D: .; CDR3: CAWSVKGKWGYTF; DNA: TGTGCCTGGAGTGTAAAGGGAAAGTGGGGCTACACCTTC
size: few; J: TRBJ2-7; V: TRBV5-1; D: .; CDR3: CASSSLQASGYEQYF; DNA: TGCGCCAGCAGCTCGTTACAGGCGAGTGGCTACGAGCAGTACTTC
size: .; J: TRBJ2-3; V: TRBV5-4; D: TRBD1; CDR3: CASSFGRGRSSTDTQYF; DNA: TGTGCCAGCAGCTTTGGCAGGGGGAGATCTAGCACAGATACGCAGTATTTT
size: .; J: TRBJ1-2; V: TRBV5-4; D: TRBD1; CDR3: CASSLKGTGGVGYTF; DNA: TGTGCCAGCAGCTTGAAAGGGACAGGGGGCGTTGGCTACACCTTC
size: .; J: TRBJ1-4; V: TRBV27; D: TRBD1; CDR3: CASSRDRAGKLFF; DNA: TGTGCCAGCAGCCGGGACAGGGCAGGAAAACTGTTTTTT
size: .; J: TRBJ2-7; V: TRBV29-1; D: .; CDR3: CSVLRADSSYEQYF; DNA: TGCAGCGTTCTTCGGGCAGACAGCTCCTACGAGCAGTACTTC
size: .; J: TRBJ2-7; V: TRBV2; D: TRBD1; CDR3: CASRTGSNSYEQYF; DNA: TGTGCCAGCAGGACAGGGTCCAACTCTTACGAGCAGTACTTC